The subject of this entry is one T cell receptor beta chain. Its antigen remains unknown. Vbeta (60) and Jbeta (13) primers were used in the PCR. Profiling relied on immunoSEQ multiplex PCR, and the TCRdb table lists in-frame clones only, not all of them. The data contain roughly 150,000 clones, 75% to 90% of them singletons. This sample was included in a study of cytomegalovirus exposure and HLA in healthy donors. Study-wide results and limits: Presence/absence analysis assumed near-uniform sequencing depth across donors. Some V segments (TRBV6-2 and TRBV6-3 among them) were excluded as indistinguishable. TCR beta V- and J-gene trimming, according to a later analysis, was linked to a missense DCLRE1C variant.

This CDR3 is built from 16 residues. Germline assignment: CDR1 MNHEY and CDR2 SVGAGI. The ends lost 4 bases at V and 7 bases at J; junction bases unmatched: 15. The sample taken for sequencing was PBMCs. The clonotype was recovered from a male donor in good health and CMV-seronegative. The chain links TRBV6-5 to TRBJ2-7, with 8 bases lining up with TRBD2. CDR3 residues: CASSSRGAGGRGEQYF. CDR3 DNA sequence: TGTGCCAGCAGTTCTCGGGGGGCGGGGGGCCGGGGAGAGCAGTACTTC.